These 25 T cell receptor beta chains originate from one sample sequenced in a study of blood T cell repertoires in COVID-19. Assay: immunoSEQ multiplex PCR; the TCRdb copy retains only in-frame clones and omits some. The sample lists 150,000 to 200,000 clones; roughly 93% were seen once. Specimen: peripheral blood. The receptors here all came from a woman aged 55-75 years with COVID-19, enrolled during active disease.

The genes are TRBV7-2 and TRBJ1-4, with 7 bases matching TRBD1. Germline V gives CDR1 SGHTA, CDR2 FQGNSA. V trimming: 5 bases; J trimming: 4 bases; junction bases outside the gene matches: 4. The CDR3 totals 14 residues. Here the CDR3 DNA reads TGTGCCAGCAGCACCAGACAGGGTAATGAAAAACTGTTTTTT. Protein: CASSTRQGNEKLFF.

The chain combines TRBV19 with TRBJ1-2, with 12 bases that match TRBD1. The germline CDR1 and CDR2 sequences are LNHDA and SQIVND (reference sequence). V dropped 7 bases and J dropped 4; count of bases not matched to a gene: 7. This CDR3 region has 15 residues. CDR3 sequence (DNA): TGTGCCAGTACCAAGGGGGACAGGGGGCTCTATGGCTACACCTTC. Translating it yields CASTKGDRGLYGYTF. Full variable domain (outside the CDR3, taken from reference TRBV19 and TRBJ1-2): DGGITQSPKYLFRKEGQNVTLSCEQNLNHDAMYWYRQDPGQGLRLIYYSQIVNDFQKGDIAEGYSVSREKKESFPLTVTSAQKNPTAFYLCASTKGDRGLYGYTFGSGTRLTVV.

This clone was counted a few times. This rearrangement joins TRBV18 to TRBJ2-7; 7 nucleotides match TRBD1. V was pared by 2 bases and J by 6 bases, with 7 bases of the junction left unmatched. Per the germline V gene, CDR1 is KGHSH and CDR2 is LQKENI. This CDR3 is 14 amino acids long. CDR3 in DNA: TGTGCCAGCTCACCATATCAGGGGGTGAGCGAGCAGTACTTC. Encoded protein: CASSPYQGVSEQYF.

CDR3 region: CASSPTGVEQYF. The DNA for the CDR3 is TGTGCCAGCAGTCCTACAGGGGTTGAGCAGTACTTC. The rearrangement links TRBV27 to TRBJ2-7, with 7 bases fitting TRBD1. Germline V gene lookup returns CDR1 MNHEY and CDR2 SMNVEV (reference sequence). The junction had 5 bases not matched to a gene; V was cut back by 5 bases and J by 7 bases. The CDR3 covers 12 residues.

The chain is built from TRBV7-2 and TRBJ2-3; tentative D call: TRBD2 (5 bases). The CDR3 is 16 residues long. Germline lookup yields CDR1 SGHTA and CDR2 FQGNSA. V lost 3 bases and J 4 bases, leaving 17 bases between the germline ends. CDR3 sequence reads: CASSFRVFGSADTQYF. The CDR3 coding sequence is TGTGCCAGCAGCTTCCGGGTGTTTGGGAGTGCAGATACGCAGTATTTT.

The CDR3 DNA follows: TGTGCCAGCAGCTTAGGAGCACAGGGGGCCCAGCCCCAGCATTTT. It yields the protein CASSLGAQGAQPQHF. V is TRBV11-2 and J is TRBJ1-5, with TRBD1 matching over 9 bases. The germline V gene has CDR1 SGHAT and CDR2 FQNNGV. J was trimmed by 7 bases and V by 1 base; bases with no gene match: 5. The CDR3 is 15 residues long.

The chain joins TRBV19 to TRBJ2-7; TRBD1 matches 7 bases. CDR3 length: 15 amino acids. Per germline, CDR1 LNHDA and CDR2 SQIVND (reference sequence). Germline trimming cut 3 bases from V and 2 bases from J; bases unmatched to any gene: 7. The CDR3 loop is CASSIVPTGPYEQYF. The CDR3 DNA reads as TGTGCCAGTAGTATTGTTCCGACAGGGCCCTACGAGCAGTACTTC.

This clone was detected only once. The CDR3 protein is CASSDLGTAVDEQFF. CDR3 coding DNA: TGTGCCAGCAGTGACCTCGGGACAGCAGTCGATGAGCAGTTCTTC. The chain couples TRBV2 to TRBJ2-1; 7 bases are shared with TRBD1. This CDR3 spans 15 amino acids. CDR1 is SNHLY and CDR2 is FYNNEI in the germline V gene. The junction had 10 bases not matched to a gene; V was cut back by 3 bases and J by 8 bases.

The chain combines TRBV27 with TRBJ1-5; D perhaps matches TRBD1 (6 bases). The germline V gene encodes CDR1 MNHEY and CDR2 SMNVEV (reference sequence). Trimming cost V 6 bases and J 1 base, with 13 bases left between them. The CDR3 is 15 amino acids. CDR3 in DNA: TGTGCCAGCAGCTTGAACAGGGCCAGCAATCAGCCCCAGCATTTT. Its protein is CASSLNRASNQPQHF.

The chain joins TRBV5-1 to TRBJ2-6, with D perhaps matching TRBD1 (5 bases). This CDR3 region has 16 residues. Germline assignment: CDR1 SGHRS and CDR2 YFSETQ. The V end lost 3 bases, the J end lost 1 base, and 11 bases lay between the germline ends. Written as DNA, the CDR3 is TGCGCCAGCAGCTCAACAGGAAGATCTGGGGCCAACGTCCTGACTTTC. It translates to CASSSTGRSGANVLTF.

This clone appeared once. V and J are TRBV30 and TRBJ1-3; the D is unclear. Trimming shortened V by 3 bases and J by 4 bases, and 10 bases separated the two germline ends. CDR1 is GTSNPN, CDR2 SVGIG, per germline (reference sequence). This CDR3 region has 13 residues. CDR3 in amino acids: CAWRLAVGNTIYF. The CDR3 coding sequence is TGTGCCTGGAGGTTGGCAGTAGGAAACACCATATATTTT.

This chain links TRBV29-1 with TRBJ1-2, with D unresolved. CDR1 is SQVTM and CDR2 is ANQGSEA in the germline V gene. V was cut by 3 bases and J by 0 bases, with 8 bases left in between. The CDR3 has 13 amino acids. CDR3 sequence: CSVDNRANYGYTF. CDR3 nucleotides: TGCAGCGTTGATAACAGAGCTAACTATGGCTACACCTTC.

The genes are TRBV7-2 and TRBJ1-2; 7 bases agree with TRBD1. V was pared by 0 bases and J by 6 bases, with 25 bases of the junction left unmatched. There are 21 residues in the CDR3. The germline CDR1 and CDR2 sequences are SGHTA and FQGNSA. The CDR3 region is CASSLAHTYQSRTGIQDGYTF. CDR3 nucleotides: TGTGCCAGCAGCTTAGCCCACACCTACCAATCGAGGACAGGTATACAGGATGGCTACACCTTC.

The chain recombines TRBV2 with TRBJ1-2; 8 positions match TRBD1. The CDR3 extends over 15 amino acids. V was clipped by 2 bases and J by 6 bases; unmatched bases: 8. Germline CDR1 is SNHLY and CDR2 is FYNNEI. This CDR3 reads CASSERGQGAHGYTF. CDR3 DNA: TGTGCCAGCAGTGAACGGGGCCAGGGGGCGCATGGCTACACCTTC.

As regards this clone: Distinct nucleotide sequences in the sample also encode this CDR3. J is TRBJ1-1 and V is TRBV7-9; no definite D call. The CDR3 contains 14 residues. Germline loops: CDR1 SEHNR, CDR2 FQNEAQ (reference sequence). Trimming removed 3 bases from V and 1 base from J, with 9 bases in between. The CDR3 is CASSFPGKNTEAFF. DNA of the CDR3: TGTGCCAGCAGCTTTCCGGGAAAGAACACTGAAGCTTTCTTT.

This clone was observed at least ten times. The chain employs TRBV3-1 (or the pseudogene TRBV3-2) and TRBJ1-2, with unresolved D. Trimming left V 7 bases short and J 3 bases short, with 15 bases between. The CDR3 sequence is 14 residues long. Germline-derived CDR1 and CDR2 are LGHDT and YNNKEL (reference sequence). The DNA of the CDR3 is TGTGCCAGCACCATATCGGGAGAGCACTATGGCTACACCTTC. The encoded protein is CASTISGEHYGYTF.

This chain links TRBV6-4 with TRBJ1-5, with 7 bases lining up with TRBD1. The germline gives CDR1 MRHNA, CDR2 SNTAGT. J gave up 7 bases and V 6 bases, and 15 bases lay outside the gene matches. The CDR3 contains 16 residues. The CDR3 DNA reads TGTGCCAGCAGATCCCAAGACAGGGACGGGGAGCAGCCCCAGCATTTT. Translating gives CASRSQDRDGEQPQHF.

The rearrangement links TRBV25-1 to TRBJ1-2; no firm D call. The V gene lost 4 bases and the J gene lost 4 bases, with 10 bases spanning the gap. This CDR3 is built from 13 residues. Germline V gives CDR1 MGHDK, CDR2 SYGVNS. CDR3 bases: TGTGCCAGCAGTGCGACAACCAGCTATGGCTACACCTTC. This gives the protein CASSATTSYGYTF.

The chain has TRBV7-6 and TRBJ2-7; 8 positions match TRBD1. CDR3 length equals 17 residues. After removal of 5 bases from V and 0 bases from J, the junction contained 12 bases not matched to a gene. Germline CDR1 SGHVS, CDR2 FNYEAQ. The CDR3 reads CASSPRTGFTLSYEQYF. The CDR3 bases are TGTGCCAGCAGCCCGAGGACAGGGTTTACCCTCTCCTACGAGCAGTACTTC.

V gene TRBV5-1 combines with J gene TRBJ2-1, with 9 bases identical to TRBD1. The CDR3 consists of 14 residues. CDR1 is SGHRS and CDR2 is YFSETQ in the germline V gene. Germline trimming cut 2 bases from V and 6 bases from J; bases unmatched to any gene: 3. The CDR3 here is CASSLQGASNEQFF. Here the CDR3 DNA reads TGCGCCAGCAGCTTACAGGGGGCAAGCAATGAGCAGTTCTTC.

This clone was counted once. Other DNA sequences from this sample encode an identical CDR3 as well. The chain carries TRBV12-3 or TRBV12-4 and TRBJ1-1, with D hard to call. The V gene lost 6 bases and the J gene lost 5 bases, with 7 bases spanning the gap. There are 11 residues in the CDR3. The CDR3 loop is CASSLRTEAFF. In DNA form, the CDR3 reads TGTGCCAGCAGCTTGAGGACTGAAGCTTTCTTT.

The gene calls are TRBV19 and TRBJ1-3; tentative D call: TRBD1 (5 bases). The CDR3 runs 15 residues. Trimming took off 7 bases at V and 0 bases at J, with 13 bases between the two ends. Germline V lookup: CDR1 LNHDA, CDR2 SQIVND (reference sequence). The CDR3 nucleotides read TGTGCCAGTAAGGACATCTCATACTCTGGAAACACCATATATTTT. Protein product: CASKDISYSGNTIYF.

The chain carries TRBV7-3 and TRBJ2-1; no clear D gene. In germline, CDR1 is SGHTA, CDR2 FQGTGA. CDR3 length: 15 amino acids. Trimming left V 5 bases short and J 6 bases short, with 17 bases between. The CDR3 coding sequence is TGTGCCAGCAGCCCGGCCCTTAGCTCCCTCAATGAGCAGTTCTTC. This encodes CASSPALSSLNEQFF. Together with reference TRBV7-3 and TRBJ2-1, the CDR3 gives the full variable domain: GAGVSQTPSNKVTEKGKYVELRCDPISGHTALYWYRQSLGQGPEFLIYFQGTGAADDSGLPNDRFFAVRPEGSVSTLKIQRTERGDSAVYLCASSPALSSLNEQFFGPGTRLTVL.

The V call is TRBV5-4, the J call TRBJ1-2; TRBD1 agrees at 9 bases. Germline-derived CDR1 and CDR2 are SGHNT and YYREEE (reference sequence). The CDR3 is 12 residues long. V shed 4 bases, J shed 7 bases, and the junction held 2 bases outside the gene matches. The CDR3 DNA reads TGTGCCAGCAGCGTGGACAGGGGTGGCTACACCTTC. Encoded protein: CASSVDRGGYTF.

The table lists this clone with a count of one. The gene calls are TRBV9 and TRBJ2-7; 9 bases are a match to TRBD1. CDR1 is SGDLS, CDR2 YYNGEE, per germline. The ends lost 4 bases at V and 3 bases at J; junction bases unmatched: 8. This CDR3 is built from 15 residues. The CDR3 loop reads CASSYGTGTDYEQYF. The CDR3 bases are TGTGCCAGCAGCTACGGGACAGGGACAGACTACGAGCAGTACTTC.